The 27 T cell receptor beta chains reported below all come from one sample, sequenced in a study of T cell repertoires in cytomegalovirus infection. TCRdb itself ran the reads through MiXCR, one entry per CDR3 protein. The table records about 920,000 distinct CDR3 sequences, around 32% of them present only once. Antigen specificity for these receptors is unknown. The specimen comprised cultured CD8+ T cells from PBMCs, sampled from culture after CMV antigen stimulation. All receptors derive from a human donor in good health (CMV status not recorded). Some clones in this sample may be carry-over from other donors' samples.

V and J are TRBV7-3 and TRBJ2-5; D is unclear. Germline assignment: CDR1 SGHTA and CDR2 FQGTGA. The CDR3 length is 14 residues. Trimming left V 0 bases short and J 3 bases short, with 8 bases between. In DNA, the CDR3 is TGTGCCAGCAGCTTAACCGGTCTGGAAGAGACCCAGTACTTC. It yields the protein CASSLTGLEETQYF.

The J gene is TRBJ2-6, the V gene TRBV2; perhaps TRBD1 as D (6 bases). Germline V CDR1 and CDR2: SNHLY, FYNNEI. Trimming cost V 6 bases and J 4 bases, with 13 bases left between them. This CDR3 contains 15 residues. Written as DNA, the CDR3 is TGTGCCAGCAGGCACACAGGGTCAGGGGCCAACGTCCTGACTTTC. Translation: CASRHTGSGANVLTF.

This sequence joins TRBV5-6 and TRBJ1-5; 8 bases agree with TRBD1. CDR1 and CDR2 (germline): SGHDT, YYEEEE. Trimming removed 4 bases from V and 2 bases from J; junction bases left unmatched: 8. CDR3 length: 16 residues. The CDR3 bases are TGTGCCAGCAGCAATACAGGGGGATACGGCAATCAGCCCCAGCATTTT. Encoded protein: CASSNTGGYGNQPQHF.

This chain links TRBV29-1 with TRBJ1-1; no definite D call. V gave up 7 bases and J gave up 6 bases, with 12 bases separating them. This CDR3 contains 11 residues. Germline V gives CDR1 SQVTM, CDR2 ANQGSEA. The CDR3 loop reads CSARTSAEAFF. CDR3 sequence (DNA): TGCAGCGCCAGGACTTCGGCTGAAGCTTTCTTT.

The chain uses TRBV12-5 and TRBJ2-1, with 10 bases lining up with TRBD2. The germline gives CDR1 LGHNT, CDR2 FRNRAP. The CDR3 runs 16 residues. The J segment lost 9 bases and the V segment lost 3 bases, leaving 11 bases of the junction unmatched. The CDR3 reads CASGFLQRGGWGEQFF. The CDR3 nucleotides read TGTGCTAGTGGTTTCCTCCAGCGGGGGGGTTGGGGTGAGCAGTTCTTC.

The chain is built from TRBV6-2 or TRBV6-3 and TRBJ1-1; D is ambiguous. Trimming removed 2 bases from V and 1 base from J, with 5 bases in between. This CDR3 has 13 residues. Germline CDR1 reads MNHEY; CDR2 reads SVGEGT. This CDR3 reads CASSYIPNTEAFF. CDR3 sequence (DNA): TGTGCCAGCAGTTACATCCCGAACACTGAAGCTTTCTTT.

The chain recombines TRBV2 with TRBJ2-3, with D possibly matching TRBD2 (6 bases). V dropped 6 bases and J dropped 2 bases, with 9 bases sitting between them. The germline V gene has CDR1 SNHLY and CDR2 FYNNEI. This CDR3 contains 13 residues. CDR3 sequence reads: CASRGTDTDTQYF. In nucleotides, the CDR3 is TGTGCCAGCAGAGGGACTGACACAGATACGCAGTATTTT.

This clonotype was seen at least ten times. This chain joins TRBV11-2 and TRBJ1-5; TRBD1 matches 7 bases. Germline CDR1 is SGHAT and CDR2 is FQNNGV. The CDR3 sequence is 17 residues long. Germline trimming cut 4 bases from V and 1 base from J; bases unmatched to any gene: 10. CDR3 residues: CASSSTGEGPSNQPQHF. The CDR3 DNA reads as TGTGCCAGCAGCTCAACAGGGGAGGGCCCGAGCAATCAGCCCCAGCATTTT.

As concerns this clonotype: The junction departs from germline at one end; a sequencing error may be responsible. V and J are TRBV13 and TRBJ2-1; D possibly uses TRBD1 or TRBD2 (5 bases each). CDR3 size: 15 residues. Per germline, CDR1 PRHDT and CDR2 FYEKMQ (reference sequence). CDR3 protein: CVSSLLRGNNNEQFF. DNA of the CDR3: TGTGTCAGCAGCTTACTCCGGGGCAACAACAATGAGCAGTTCTTC.

The V gene is TRBV29-1, the J gene TRBJ2-1; D unclear. The CDR3 has 13 amino acids. Germline V gene lookup returns CDR1 SQVTM and CDR2 ANQGSEA. With 4 bases removed from V and 1 base from J, the gap between germline ends came to 8 bases. This CDR3 reads CSVVTGSYNEQFF. Here the CDR3 DNA reads TGCAGCGTTGTGACGGGTTCCTACAATGAGCAGTTCTTC.

J is TRBJ2-2 and V is TRBV7-3; 8 bases are a match to TRBD1. CDR3 size: 12 residues. CDR1 is SGHTA and CDR2 is FQGTGA in the germline V gene. V lost 8 bases and J lost 8; bases outside the gene matches: 4. The CDR3 bases are TGTGCCAGCGCGGGGACAGGTGGGGAGCTGTTTTTT. It yields the protein CASAGTGGELFF.

The V gene is TRBV10-1, the J gene TRBJ2-5; D could derive from TRBD1 or TRBD2 (5 bases each). CDR1 and CDR2 from the germline V gene are WNHNN and SYGVQD (reference sequence). V lost 3 bases, J lost 5 bases, and 10 bases lay in between. The CDR3 runs 13 residues. The CDR3 loop reads CASSDPGSETQYF. The CDR3 DNA reads as TGCGCCAGCAGTGATCCAGGGAGCGAGACCCAGTACTTC.

This clonotype was counted many times. This chain links TRBV7-9 with TRBJ1-1, with 8 nucleotides matching TRBD1. Germline lookup yields CDR1 SEHNR and CDR2 FQNEAQ (reference sequence). The trim removed 4 bases at V and 0 bases at J, leaving 4 bases unmatched. This CDR3 is built from 15 residues. The CDR3 bases are TGTGCCAGCAGCTCTGCAGGGGGCCTGAACACTGAAGCTTTCTTT. Protein sequence: CASSSAGGLNTEAFF.

This clonotype has a count of ten or more. The missing conserved phenylalanine or tryptophan at the end of this CDR3 makes a read error likely. No DNA is shown, since the ends of the CDR3 on it are uncertain; the CDR3 is the one TCRdb lists. V usage is TRBV7-8 and J usage is TRBJ2-1; TRBD2, as called in the table, went unchecked against the DNA. The CDR3 spans 12 amino acids, including both terminal residues. CDR1 and CDR2 (germline): SGHVS, FQNEAQ. CDR3 protein: CASSLGLAEILL.

This chain connects TRBV19 to TRBJ1-1; tentatively, D is TRBD1 (5 bases). The CDR3 contains 16 residues. Germline CDR1 is LNHDA and CDR2 is SQIVND (reference sequence). Trimming took off 9 bases at V and 5 bases at J, with 25 bases between the two ends. CDR3 sequence reads: CASAWAGRRVRTEAFF. DNA of the CDR3: TGTGCCAGCGCCTGGGCAGGGCGAAGGGTGAGGACTGAAGCTTTCTTT.

V usage is TRBV4-3 and J usage is TRBJ2-2; weak D call: TRBD2 (5 bases). Trimming removed 4 bases from V and 8 bases from J, with 14 bases in between. This CDR3 has 14 residues. CDR1 is LGHNA, CDR2 YSLEER, per germline. The CDR3 loop is CASSPFLIAGELFF. The CDR3 DNA sequence: TGCGCCAGCAGCCCTTTCCTTATAGCGGGGGAGCTGTTTTTT.

V is TRBV19 and J is TRBJ2-3; 7 nucleotides align to TRBD1. The CDR3 is 16 amino acids. Germline CDR1 reads LNHDA; CDR2 reads SQIVND (reference sequence). J lost 3 bases, V lost 5 bases, and 11 bases had no gene match. Written as DNA, the CDR3 is TGTGCCAGTAGTGTGAACCCGGGACAGTGGACAGATACGCAGTATTTT. Residues: CASSVNPGQWTDTQYF.

The chain joins TRBV7-2 to TRBJ2-1, with unresolved D. Germline V gene data show CDR1 as SGHTA and CDR2 as FQGNSA. Trimming cost V 0 bases and J 6 bases, with 6 bases left between them. This CDR3 is built from 13 residues. The CDR3 DNA is TGTGCCAGCAGCTTAGCCCAGATCAATGAGCAGTTCTTC. Protein product: CASSLAQINEQFF. Together with reference TRBV7-2 and TRBJ2-1, the CDR3 gives the full variable domain: GAGVSQSPSNKVTEKGKDVELRCDPISGHTALYWYRQSLGQGLEFLIYFQGNSAPDKSGLPSDRFSAERTGGSVSTLTIQRTQQEDSAVYLCASSLAQINEQFFGPGTRLTVL.

Points on this clonotype: Just one base apart from a much larger clone, this may be a read error. V and J are TRBV7-9 and TRBJ2-3; D gene ambiguous. Germline CDR1 SEHNR, CDR2 FQNEAQ (reference sequence). There are 15 residues in the CDR3. In DNA, the CDR3 is TGTGTCAGCAGCTTGAGTTTGAAACGCACAGATACGCAGTATTTT. This sequence encodes CVSSLSLKRTDTQYF.

The gene calls are TRBV20-1 and TRBJ1-2; D unresolved. The CDR3 is made up of 15 amino acids. V lost 2 bases to trimming and J lost 1 base, with 14 bases between them. Germline-derived CDR1 and CDR2 are DFQATT and SNEGSKA (reference sequence). The CDR3 nucleotides are TGCAGTGCTAGACGTAGGACGGGAAATAACTATGGCTACACCTTC. Protein sequence: CSARRRTGNNYGYTF.

This clonotype showed up just a few times. The rearrangement links TRBV6-6 to TRBJ2-3; 9 bases map to TRBD2. The ends lost 7 bases at V and 0 bases at J; junction bases unmatched: 2. The CDR3 spans 14 residues. Germline lookup yields CDR1 MNHNY and CDR2 SVGAGI (reference sequence). The CDR3 nucleotides are TGTGCCAGCATCCTAGCGGGGAGCACAGATACGCAGTATTTT. Amino acid sequence: CASILAGSTDTQYF.

The chain employs TRBV6-6 and TRBJ1-6; D call uncertain. V lost 8 bases and J 7 bases, leaving 21 bases between the germline ends. CDR3 length: 16 residues. Germline values: CDR1 MNHNY, CDR2 SVGAGI (reference sequence). CDR3 sequence: CASLERKGRWNSPLHF. The CDR3 DNA reads as TGTGCCAGCCTCGAAAGGAAGGGTCGCTGGAATTCACCCCTCCACTTT.

V is TRBV6-2 or TRBV6-3 and J is TRBJ1-5; D unclear. Between the trimmed V and J ends, which lost 5 bases and 0 bases, there was a span of 5 bases. CDR1 MNHEY and CDR2 SVGEGT come from the germline V gene. The CDR3 loop spans 13 amino acids. CDR3 bases: TGTGCCAGCAGTGAGCTTAGCAATCAGCCCCAGCATTTT. It specifies CASSELSNQPQHF.

The V gene is TRBV9, the J gene TRBJ2-1; TRBD1 aligns across 7 bases. The junction had 7 bases not matched to a gene; V was cut back by 3 bases and J by 7 bases. The CDR3 runs to 14 residues. CDR1 SGDLS and CDR2 YYNGEE come from the germline V gene. The CDR3 DNA is TGTGCCAGCAGCGAGGGGGCCGGAGTAAATGAGCAGTTCTTC. It yields the protein CASSEGAGVNEQFF. The full variable domain, rest sourced from reference TRBV9 and TRBJ2-1, is DSGVTQTPKHLITATGQRVTLRCSPRSGDLSVYWYQQSLDQGLQFLIQYYNGEERAKGNILERFSAQQFPDLHSELNLSSLELGDSALYFCASSEGAGVNEQFFGPGTRLTVL.

To note about this clonotype: A much larger clone differs from this one at a single base, so this may be a read error. V usage is TRBV7-2 and J usage is TRBJ2-2, with TRBD2 matching 13 bases. The length of the CDR3 is 17 residues. CDR1 and CDR2 (germline): SGHTA, FQGNSA. DNA for the CDR3: TGTGTCAGCACACTAGCGGGGGGGAAACTGAACACCGGGGAGCTGTTTTTT. This encodes CVSTLAGGKLNTGELFF.

This clonotype was recorded a few times. CDR3 bases: TGTGCCAGCAGTTTTTTGCGAGCAGGGGGGTCTGGGGCCAACGTCCTGACTTTC. Protein: CASSFLRAGGSGANVLTF. The rearrangement links TRBV27 to TRBJ2-6; D may be TRBD1 (7 bases). CDR1 is MNHEY and CDR2 is SMNVEV in the germline V gene (reference sequence). There are 18 residues in the CDR3. V lost 3 bases and J 1 base, leaving 16 bases between the germline ends.

This clonotype was seen only a few times. CDR3 sequence (DNA): TGCGCCAGCAGCCAAGAATGGTCAGGGAGTTACACCATATATTTT. This codes for CASSQEWSGSYTIYF. The V call is TRBV4-1, the J call TRBJ1-3; possible D gene TRBD1, 5 bases. The germline V gene has CDR1 MGHRA and CDR2 YSYEKL. V was pared by 0 bases and J by 8 bases, with 14 bases between. This CDR3 has 15 residues.